The present entry profiles one T cell receptor beta chain with its context. The data stem from a study of blood T cell repertoires in COVID-19. Whole-study context: The United States, Italy and Spain provided the acute and convalescent COVID-19 samples.

Original processing methods: Nucleated cell counts were estimated from reference gene primer amplification. The method was immunoSEQ multiplex PCR; TCRdb's version includes in-frame clones alone and lacks a portion of them. The V and J calls and clone size are taken from that table; D and trimming were inferred from the DNA. The sample lists 100,000 or so clones, roughly 85% occurring once. The CDR3 has 15 residues. V was pared by 5 bases and J by 3 bases, with 10 bases of the junction left unmatched. Germline assignment: CDR1 LNHDA and CDR2 SQIVND (reference sequence). Input material: peripheral blood. The sequence derives from a woman aged 70-85 years with active or convalescent COVID-19. The chain uses TRBV19 and TRBJ2-7, with 7 bases aligning to TRBD2. CDR3 nucleotide sequence: TGTGCCAGTAGTGAGGGGCTAGCGGACTTCTACGAGCAGTACTTC. Protein sequence: CASSEGLADFYEQYF.